A single TCR beta chain is shown here with its context. The CDR3 sequence is 13 residues long. V dropped 7 bases and J dropped 7; count of bases not matched to a gene: 9. Germline CDR1 reads SQVTM; CDR2 reads ANQGSEA. This entry belongs to a study of blood T cell repertoires in COVID-19. Study overall: Whether acute or convalescent, the COVID-19 samples came from the United States, Italy and Spain.

Either two negative PCRs, clearance, or symptom resolution qualified Cohort 3 donors as recovered. Libraries were prepared by immunoSEQ multiplex PCR; TCRdb keeps only in-frame clonotypes and omits some of them. The sample includes 250,000 to 300,000 clones, 75% to 95% of them seen just once. The chain carries TRBV29-1 and TRBJ2-4; 8 bases line up with TRBD2. The sequence was collected from a woman in her twenties or thirties who had recovered from COVID-19. Sequences were obtained from PBMCs or T cells enriched from blood (not recorded which). CDR3 in amino acids: CSAQRESLNIQYF. The CDR3 DNA reads TGCAGCGCTCAGCGGGAGTCCCTTAACATTCAGTACTTC.